A selection of T cell receptor beta chains follows, all from one sample in a study of T cell responses to AZD1222 COVID-19 vaccine. Clones were sequenced by immunoSEQ multiplex PCR, and TCRdb holds only the in-frame ones, with some missing. The repertoire holds 150,000 to 200,000 clones, approximately 94% seen once, with less than 4% in the top ten. The sequencing here drew on peripheral blood, taken 28 days after the second dose of the MenACWY control vaccine. These TCRs come from an adult who received the MenACWY meningococcal vaccine as a control. CDR3s include the opening cysteine and the closing phenylalanine or tryptophan. Each record gives: J gene, V gene, CDR3 protein.

>TRBJ2-7|TRBV20-1
CSVPEQYF
>TRBJ1-1|TRBV11-2
CASRRDRGPNRNTEAFF
>TRBJ1-3|TRBV7-2
CASARPALGNTIYF
>TRBJ2-1|TRBV5-6
CASSLRAGTYNEQFF
>TRBJ2-5|TRBV28
CASSLYRGSGTQYF
>TRBJ2-6|TRBV2
CASSGEGLAGGTGANVLTF
>TRBJ2-3|TRBV28
CASSTLTSGSVDTQYF
>TRBJ1-6|TRBV30
CAWSTGADNSPLHF
>TRBJ2-2|TRBV19
CASSVLAGGLAGELFF
>TRBJ2-7|TRBV6-2/TRBV6-3
CASSQIYEQYF
>TRBJ1-2|TRBV21-1
CASSPSRGVDYGYTF
>TRBJ1-2|TRBV20-1
CSPPRGGF
>TRBJ2-3|TRBV5-1
CASSALDRDTDTQYF
>TRBJ2-1|TRBV5-1
CASSLPPSLAKNNEQFF
>TRBJ2-5|TRBV6-1
CASRGNKQETQYF
>TRBJ1-4|TRBV28
CASSLWGQGGVEKLFF
>TRBJ2-5|TRBV27
CASRELAGLETQYF
>TRBJ2-2|TRBV15
CATSTRDTRRTGELFF
>TRBJ2-3|TRBV2
CASAEIGDTQYF
>TRBJ1-4|TRBV20-1
CSASVPGFSNEKLFF
>TRBJ1-2|TRBV5-1
CASSPGTGGSGYTF
>TRBJ1-2|TRBV18
CASSPTQDLNGYTF
>TRBJ2-1|TRBV11-3
CASSLDHEQFF
>TRBJ1-2|TRBV10-3
CAISEGAQGDYGYTF
>TRBJ1-5|TRBV30
CAWSQGSNQPQHF
>TRBJ1-5|TRBV7-8
CASSLLGQAPSPQHF